This entry lists 2 T cell receptor beta chains sequenced from one sample in a study of OX40 agonist ivuxolimab in advanced cancers. The library was produced with the immunoSEQ multiplex PCR assay. TCRdb stores this immuneACCESS table with in-frame sequences only. Part of the clones is absent; in the studies checked, under half of the shortfall reflects unresolved V genes, and no reason is known for the rest. In all, the sample holds some 41,000 clones, and 70% to 90% of those were seen once. The top ten hold roughly 2.4% of the sample. Sequenced material: CD4+ or CD8+ T cells sorted from blood, taken in a trial of the OX40 agonist ivuxolimab. The receptors were sampled from an adult with an advanced solid tumor such as melanoma, head and neck, liver or kidney cancer.

The chain joins TRBV7-2 to TRBJ2-1; 8 positions agree with TRBD2. After removal of 5 bases from V and 3 bases from J, the junction contained 6 bases not matched to a gene. This CDR3 contains 15 residues. Germline assignment: CDR1 SGHTA and CDR2 FQGNSA. The CDR3 loop is CASSKAGLDYNEQFF. The DNA for the CDR3 is TGTGCCAGCAGCAAAGCGGGACTAGACTACAATGAGCAGTTCTTC.

The genes are TRBV11-1 and TRBJ1-1; 7 bases line up with TRBD1. The germline V gene encodes CDR1 SGHAT and CDR2 FQDESV (reference sequence). The CDR3 sequence is 14 residues long. The junction had 0 bases not matched to a gene; V was cut back by 1 base and J by 1 base. CDR3: CASSLDRGNTEAFF. DNA of the CDR3: TGTGCCAGCAGCTTAGACAGGGGGAACACTGAAGCTTTCTTT.